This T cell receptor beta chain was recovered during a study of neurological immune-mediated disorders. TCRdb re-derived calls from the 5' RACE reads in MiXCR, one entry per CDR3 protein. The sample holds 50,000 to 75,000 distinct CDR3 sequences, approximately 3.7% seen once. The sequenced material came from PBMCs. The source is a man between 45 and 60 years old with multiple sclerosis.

DNA for the CDR3: TGCGCCAGCAGCTTGGGAGGAGGGACAGTTCTTGAGCAGTTCTTC. The encoded protein is CASSLGGGTVLEQFF. This chain joins TRBV5-1 and TRBJ2-1, with D perhaps matching TRBD1 (7 bases). The V end was cut by 0 bases, the J end by 9 bases, with 16 bases between. The CDR3 is 15 residues long. In germline, CDR1 is SGHRS, CDR2 YFSETQ.